These T cell receptor beta chains were read from a single sample in a study of beta chain features in type 1 diabetes. The repertoire was sequenced with immunoSEQ multiplex PCR; TCRdb's copy has only in-frame clones and lacks some. In the table there are around 320,000 clones, around 15% of which are singletons. Sequenced: central memory CD4+ T cells from blood. The receptors here all came from a man aged 25-45 years in good health. CDR3s include the opening cysteine and the closing phenylalanine or tryptophan. D genes are given only for firm matches. Not all rows give a size; the values are once, few, many and, for expanded clones, a class.

CDR3 DNA	CDR3 protein	clone size	J gene	D gene	CDR3 length	V gene
TGTGCCAGCAGGGGGACTAACACTGAAGCTTTCTTT	CASRGTNTEAFF	.	TRBJ1-1	.	12	TRBV6-1
TGTGCCAGCAGCCAAAACCGAGGAGGTTCTGGGGCCAACGTCCTGACTTTC	CASSQNRGGSGANVLTF	.	TRBJ2-6	.	17	TRBV5-4
TGTGCCTGGAGCACAGGCAGGAGGAACACTGAAGCTTTCTTT	CAWSTGRRNTEAFF	.	TRBJ1-1	.	14	TRBV30
TGTGCCATCAGTGACCCGGGACTAGCGGGAGCTGGCACAGATACGCAGTATTTT	CAISDPGLAGAGTDTQYF	.	TRBJ2-3	TRBD2	18	TRBV10-3
TGTGCCAGTAGTATCGGGGGACAGGACTACCACGAGCAGTACTTC	CASSIGGQDYHEQYF	.	TRBJ2-7	TRBD1	15	TRBV19
TGTGCCAGTAGTATCACTGGACAGGCCACCGGGGAGCTGTTTTTT	CASSITGQATGELFF	once	TRBJ2-2	TRBD1	15	TRBV19
TGTGCCAGCAGCCAAGGTGTAAATTCACCCCTCCACTTT	CASSQGVNSPLHF	.	TRBJ1-6	.	13	TRBV9
TGTGCCATCAGCACAGATCAGAACACTGAAGCTTTCTTT	CAISTDQNTEAFF	many	TRBJ1-1	.	13	TRBV10-3
TGTGCCACCAGCGCAGGGACAGGGAATGAGCAGTTCTTC	CATSAGTGNEQFF	.	TRBJ2-1	TRBD1	13	TRBV15
TGTGCCAGCAGCTTAGAGCGACAGGGATATGAGACCCAGTACTTC	CASSLERQGYETQYF	.	TRBJ2-5	TRBD1	15	TRBV7-2
TGTGCCAGCAGCTCTGACGGCAAGAGCTCCTATAATTCACCCCTCCACTTT	CASSSDGKSSYNSPLHF	.	TRBJ1-6	.	17	TRBV5-8
TGTGCCAGCAGCTGGGGCCCGACGGATACGCAGTATTTT	CASSWGPTDTQYF	.	TRBJ2-3	.	13	TRBV5-6
TGTGCCAGCAGTTACACCTGGGCCTCGGGGACTGAAGCTTTCTTT	CASSYTWASGTEAFF	.	TRBJ1-1	.	15	TRBV6-5
TGCGCCAGCAGCTTTGGGACAGATTTTAGCACAGATACGCAGTATTTT	CASSFGTDFSTDTQYF	.	TRBJ2-3	TRBD1	16	TRBV5-1
TGTGCCAGCAGGGGGGACAGCCAGCCCCAGCATTTT	CASRGDSQPQHF	few	TRBJ1-5	TRBD1	12	TRBV2
TGTGCTAGTGGTCCGACAGCGACCTACGAGCAGTACTTC	CASGPTATYEQYF	.	TRBJ2-7	.	13	TRBV12-5
TGTGCCAGCCGGGACACACTAACCTACGAGCAGTACTTC	CASRDTLTYEQYF	many	TRBJ2-7	.	13	TRBV7-2
TGTGCCAGCAGCGCCCCGGGGCGGGTGAACACCGGGGAGCTGTTTTTT	CASSAPGRVNTGELFF	.	TRBJ2-2	.	16	TRBV9
TGTGCCAGCAGTACGACAGCCGGAGGCTATGGCTACACCTTC	CASSTTAGGYGYTF	.	TRBJ1-2	.	14	TRBV6-5
TGCGCCAGCAGCCAAGAGGGGGTCATAGGGGAAAAACTGTTTTTT	CASSQEGVIGEKLFF	.	TRBJ1-4	.	15	TRBV4-1
TGTGCCAGCAGCTTGAAGGGGAGTGGGCCCCAGCATTTT	CASSLKGSGPQHF	few	TRBJ1-5	.	13	TRBV5-1
TGTGCCAGCTCACCAATGGGACAGGCCGCTATTGAAGCTTTCTTT	CASSPMGQAAIEAFF	.	TRBJ1-1	TRBD1	15	TRBV18
TGTGCCAGCAGCGAACGGGGGACCCAGTACTTC	CASSERGTQYF	many	TRBJ2-5	.	11	TRBV7-8
TGTGCCAGCAGCGTAGGTACAACGAACACCGGGGAGCTGTTTTTT	CASSVGTTNTGELFF	.	TRBJ2-2	.	15	TRBV9
TGTGCCAGCAGCTCTACCGGGAGTTTCTATGAGCAGTTCTTC	CASSSTGSFYEQFF	few	TRBJ2-1	.	14	TRBV11-3
TGTGCCAGCAGCTCAGACACCGGGGAGCTGTTTTTT	CASSSDTGELFF	.	TRBJ2-2	.	12	TRBV5-5
TGTGCCAGCAGCTTAGACCACCAAGAGACCCAGTACTTC	CASSLDHQETQYF	.	TRBJ2-5	.	13	TRBV11-3
TGTGCCAGCAGCTTCCCTAGCACAGATACGCAGTATTTT	CASSFPSTDTQYF	.	TRBJ2-3	.	13	TRBV7-2
TGTGCCAGCAGCGGGCCCAAAGAGACCCAGTACTTC	CASSGPKETQYF	.	TRBJ2-5	.	12	TRBV7-9
TGTGCCAGCAGCTTACACAGGGGAATTGAAGAGACCCAGTACTTC	CASSLHRGIEETQYF	.	TRBJ2-5	TRBD1	15	TRBV7-6
TGTGCCAGCAGTGATAGGTCAGTGAACACTGAAGCTTTCTTT	CASSDRSVNTEAFF	.	TRBJ1-1	.	14	TRBV2
TGTGCCAGCAGCAGAACTAGGTCGGAGACCCAGTACTTC	CASSRTRSETQYF	.	TRBJ2-5	.	13	TRBV7-2
TGTGCCAGCAGCTTGGGACCCAACAAAAATCAGCCCCAGCATTTT	CASSLGPNKNQPQHF	few	TRBJ1-5	.	15	TRBV7-2
TGTGCCAGCACCAGGTGGGGTACCTATGGCTACACCTTC	CASTRWGTYGYTF	.	TRBJ1-2	.	13	TRBV6-5
TGTGCCAGCAGCGAGGGGGCAATTAATGAAAAACTGTTTTTT	CASSEGAINEKLFF	.	TRBJ1-4	TRBD1	14	TRBV2
TGTGCCAGCAGCGCTAGTGGGATATATGGCTACACCTTC	CASSASGIYGYTF	.	TRBJ1-2	.	13	TRBV11-3
TGTGCCAGCAGCTTAGATCGAGGGGGCGTGGAGCAGTACTTC	CASSLDRGGVEQYF	.	TRBJ2-7	TRBD1	14	TRBV7-2
TGTGCCAGCAGCCAAGCTCAGACAGGGGCTAGCAATCAGCCCCAGCATTTT	CASSQAQTGASNQPQHF	few	TRBJ1-5	TRBD1	17	TRBV4-2
TGCGCCAACCCCCAAGAGACCCAGTACTTC	CANPQETQYF	few	TRBJ2-5	.	10	TRBV5-1
TGTGCCAGCAGCTTAGTATCAGGGTCTAGCACAGATACGCAGTATTTT	CASSLVSGSSTDTQYF	.	TRBJ2-3	.	16	TRBV7-9
TGTGCCAGCTCTCCGGGCCAGAGGTCGCGAGCTTTCTTT	CASSPGQRSRAFF	.	TRBJ1-1	.	13	TRBV6-5
TGCGCCAGCAGCCAAAACTTACAGGGAGGCAATTATGGCTACACCTTC	CASSQNLQGGNYGYTF	many	TRBJ1-2	.	16	TRBV4-3
TGCGCCAGCAGCTTCGATAGCGGGAGGGCCCGGGAGACCCAGTACTTC	CASSFDSGRARETQYF	.	TRBJ2-5	TRBD2	16	TRBV5-1
TGTGCCAGCAGTCCGGACAGGGGATGGCAGCCCCAGCATTTT	CASSPDRGWQPQHF	.	TRBJ1-5	TRBD1	14	TRBV27
TGTGCCAGCACCAAAGCGGGGGGGCCGTCGGAGACCCAGTACTTC	CASTKAGGPSETQYF	few	TRBJ2-5	TRBD2	15	TRBV7-2
TGTGCCAGCAGTATCGGGGGACAGGAGACCCAGTACTTC	CASSIGGQETQYF	.	TRBJ2-5	.	13	TRBV7-8
TGTGCCAGCAGTGAGGCAGGTATAAATCAGCCCCAGCATTTT	CASSEAGINQPQHF	few	TRBJ1-5	.	14	TRBV2
TGTGCCAGCAGTCCGGGCGGGCGCGGAGCTTTCTTT	CASSPGGRGAFF	.	TRBJ1-1	.	12	TRBV11-2
TGTGCTAGTGGTAAGAGGACAGGTCAAGAGACCCAGTACTTC	CASGKRTGQETQYF	few	TRBJ2-5	TRBD1	14	TRBV12-5
TGTGCCAGCAGCACCTATAGCGGGAGGGCCAGTGAGCAGTTCTTC	CASSTYSGRASEQFF	.	TRBJ2-1	TRBD2	15	TRBV11-2
TGTGCCAGCAGCCGGTGGGGAGCTGAAGCTTTCTTT	CASSRWGAEAFF	few	TRBJ1-1	.	12	TRBV7-4
TGTGCCAGCAGCTCGGCTCAGGGAGGCGAGCAGTACTTC	CASSSAQGGEQYF	once	TRBJ2-7	.	13	TRBV25-1
TGTGCCAGCAGCCAAGGGGTCCTGGGCGGCAATCAGCCCCAGCATTTT	CASSQGVLGGNQPQHF	few	TRBJ1-5	.	16	TRBV5-5
TGTGCCAGCAGCCAAGAAAGTACGAGGGCGAACACCGGGGAGCTGTTTTTT	CASSQESTRANTGELFF	once	TRBJ2-2	.	17	TRBV4-2